This TCR beta chain was documented in a study of CD8 T cells in ankylosing spondylitis. Overall study findings and caveats: About 8 highly homologous variants made up a TCR beta motif, and this motif appeared characteristic of ankylosing spondylitis blood.

This clonotype appeared a few times. What it binds is not known. Scientists made TCR beta libraries using quantitative 5'-RACE with molecular barcodes. TCRdb reprocessed the 5' RACE reads with MiXCR, giving one entry per CDR3 protein. Altogether more than 300,000 distinct CDR3 sequences are present, 8% being singletons, with the ten largest covering roughly 14%. Germline CDR1 reads LNHNV; CDR2 reads YYDKDF (reference sequence). V dropped 1 base and J dropped 0 bases, with 7 bases sitting between them. The CDR3 runs 16 residues. The V gene is TRBV15, the J gene TRBJ1-6; D remains unclear. Specimen: blood, either unsorted or a sorted T cell fraction (not recorded which). The TCR sequence derives from a male donor with ankylosing spondylitis. CDR3 DNA: TGTGCCACCAGCAGAGGGGTGAGCTCCTATAATTCACCCCTCCACTTT. Translating it yields CATSRGVSSYNSPLHF.